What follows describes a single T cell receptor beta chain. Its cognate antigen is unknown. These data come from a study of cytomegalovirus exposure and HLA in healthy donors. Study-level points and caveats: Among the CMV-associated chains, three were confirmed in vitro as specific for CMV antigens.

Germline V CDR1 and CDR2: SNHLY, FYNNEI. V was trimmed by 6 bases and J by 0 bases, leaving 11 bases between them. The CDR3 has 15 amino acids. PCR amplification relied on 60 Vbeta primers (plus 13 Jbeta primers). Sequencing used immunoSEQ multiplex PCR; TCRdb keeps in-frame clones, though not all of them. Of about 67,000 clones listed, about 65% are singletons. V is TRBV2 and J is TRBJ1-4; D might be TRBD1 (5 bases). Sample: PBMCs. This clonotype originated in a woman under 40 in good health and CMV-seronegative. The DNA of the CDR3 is TGTGCCAGCAGAAGGACAAGTACAACTAATGAAAAACTGTTTTTT. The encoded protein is CASRRTSTTNEKLFF.